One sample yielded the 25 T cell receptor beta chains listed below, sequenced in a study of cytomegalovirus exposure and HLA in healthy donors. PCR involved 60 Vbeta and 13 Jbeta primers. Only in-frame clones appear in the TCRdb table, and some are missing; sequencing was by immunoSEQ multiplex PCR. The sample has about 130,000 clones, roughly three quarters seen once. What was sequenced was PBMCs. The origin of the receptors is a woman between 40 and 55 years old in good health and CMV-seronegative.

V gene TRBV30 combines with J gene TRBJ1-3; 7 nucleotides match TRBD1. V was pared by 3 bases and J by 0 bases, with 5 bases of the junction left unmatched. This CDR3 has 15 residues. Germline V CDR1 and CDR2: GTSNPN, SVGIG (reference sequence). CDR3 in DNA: TGTGCCTGGAGCCTGGGACAGCCCTCTGGAAACACCATATATTTT. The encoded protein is CAWSLGQPSGNTIYF. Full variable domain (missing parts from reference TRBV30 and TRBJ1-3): SQTIHQWPATLVQPVGSPLSLECTVEGTSNPNLYWYRQAAGRGLQLLFYSVGIGQISSEVPQNLSASRPQDRQFILSSKKLLLSDSGFYLCAWSLGQPSGNTIYFGEGSWLTVV.

CDR3 in amino acids: CASRSGGFGEKLFF. The CDR3 DNA sequence: TGTGCCAGCAGGTCCGGGGGGTTTGGAGAAAAACTGTTTTTT. This chain links TRBV28 with TRBJ1-4, with D possibly being TRBD1 (5 bases). Germline V gives CDR1 MDHEN, CDR2 SYDVKM. CDR3 length equals 14 residues. Trimming stripped 6 bases from V and 8 bases from J, with 16 bases between.

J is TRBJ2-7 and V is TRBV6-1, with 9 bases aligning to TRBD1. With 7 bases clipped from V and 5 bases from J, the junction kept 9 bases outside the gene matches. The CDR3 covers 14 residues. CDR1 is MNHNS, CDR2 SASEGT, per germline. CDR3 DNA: TGTGCCAGCATCTCTCTGGGGACAGGGAACGAGCAGTACTTC. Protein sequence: CASISLGTGNEQYF.

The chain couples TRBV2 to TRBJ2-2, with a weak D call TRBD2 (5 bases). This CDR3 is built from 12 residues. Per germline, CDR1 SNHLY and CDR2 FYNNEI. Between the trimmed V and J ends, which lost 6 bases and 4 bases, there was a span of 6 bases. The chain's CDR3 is CASRGSTGELFF. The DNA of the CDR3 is TGTGCCAGCAGAGGGAGCACCGGGGAGCTGTTTTTT. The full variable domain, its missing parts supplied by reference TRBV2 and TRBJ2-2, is EPEVTQTPSHQVTQMGQEVILRCVPISNHLYFYWYRQILGQKVEFLVSFYNNEISEKSEIFDDQFSVERPDGSNFTLKIRSTKLEDSAMYFCASRGSTGELFFGEGSRLTVL.

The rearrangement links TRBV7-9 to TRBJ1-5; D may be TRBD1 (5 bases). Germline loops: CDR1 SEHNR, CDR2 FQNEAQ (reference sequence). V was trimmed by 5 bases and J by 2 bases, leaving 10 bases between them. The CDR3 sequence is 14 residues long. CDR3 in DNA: TGTGCCAGCAGCCCTGGGGGGGGCAATCAGCCCCAGCATTTT. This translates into CASSPGGGNQPQHF.

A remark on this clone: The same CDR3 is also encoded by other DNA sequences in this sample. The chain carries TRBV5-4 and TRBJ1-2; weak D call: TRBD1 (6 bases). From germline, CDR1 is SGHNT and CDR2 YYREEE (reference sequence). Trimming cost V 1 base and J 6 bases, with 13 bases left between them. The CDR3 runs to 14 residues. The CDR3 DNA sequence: TGTGCCAGCAGCTTGTCGGGGGGGGGCAATGGCTACACCTTC. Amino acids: CASSLSGGGNGYTF.

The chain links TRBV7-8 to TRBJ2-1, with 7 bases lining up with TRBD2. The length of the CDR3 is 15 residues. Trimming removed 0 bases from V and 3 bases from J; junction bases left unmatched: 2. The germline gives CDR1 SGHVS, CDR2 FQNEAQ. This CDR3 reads CASSLAGGFYNEQFF. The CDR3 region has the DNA TGTGCCAGCAGCTTAGCGGGAGGGTTCTACAATGAGCAGTTCTTC.

The CDR3 sequence: CASSLIGGLNEKLFF. DNA for the CDR3: TGTGCCAGCAGCTTAATAGGCGGCCTAAATGAAAAACTGTTTTTT. The rearrangement links TRBV7-6 to TRBJ1-4; D is undetermined. The CDR3 consists of 15 residues. From germline, CDR1 is SGHVS and CDR2 FNYEAQ. V was shortened by 2 bases and J by 5 bases, with 12 bases between the two germline ends.

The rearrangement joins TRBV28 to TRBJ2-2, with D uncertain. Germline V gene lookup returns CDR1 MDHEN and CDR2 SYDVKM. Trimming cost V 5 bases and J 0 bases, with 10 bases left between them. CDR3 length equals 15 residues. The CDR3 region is CASSGQFANTGELFF. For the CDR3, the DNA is TGTGCCAGCAGTGGGCAGTTCGCGAACACCGGGGAGCTGTTTTTT.

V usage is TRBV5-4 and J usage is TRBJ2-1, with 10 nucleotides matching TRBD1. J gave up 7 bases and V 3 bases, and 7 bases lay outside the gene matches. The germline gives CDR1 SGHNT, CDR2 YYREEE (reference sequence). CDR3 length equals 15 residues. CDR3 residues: CASSSRQGADNEQFF. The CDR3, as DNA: TGTGCCAGCAGCTCGAGACAGGGGGCTGATAATGAGCAGTTCTTC.

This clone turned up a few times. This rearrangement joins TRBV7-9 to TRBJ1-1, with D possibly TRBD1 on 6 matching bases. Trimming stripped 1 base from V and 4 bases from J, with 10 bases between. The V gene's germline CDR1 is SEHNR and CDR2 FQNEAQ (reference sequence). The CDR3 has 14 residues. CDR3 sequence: CASSLGTVGTEAFF. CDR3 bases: TGTGCCAGCAGCTTAGGGACAGTAGGCACTGAAGCTTTCTTT.

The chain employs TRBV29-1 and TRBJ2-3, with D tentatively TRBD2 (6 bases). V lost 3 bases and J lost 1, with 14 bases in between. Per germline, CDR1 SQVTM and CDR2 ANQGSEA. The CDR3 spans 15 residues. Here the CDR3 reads CSVDWGGGGTDTQYF. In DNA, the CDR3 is TGCAGCGTTGATTGGGGAGGAGGAGGCACAGATACGCAGTATTTT.

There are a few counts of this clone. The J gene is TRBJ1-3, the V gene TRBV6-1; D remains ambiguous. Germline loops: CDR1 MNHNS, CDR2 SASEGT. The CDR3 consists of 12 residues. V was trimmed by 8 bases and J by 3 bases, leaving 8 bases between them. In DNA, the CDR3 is TGTGCCAGCTTGGGAGATGGAAACACCATATATTTT. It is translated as CASLGDGNTIYF.

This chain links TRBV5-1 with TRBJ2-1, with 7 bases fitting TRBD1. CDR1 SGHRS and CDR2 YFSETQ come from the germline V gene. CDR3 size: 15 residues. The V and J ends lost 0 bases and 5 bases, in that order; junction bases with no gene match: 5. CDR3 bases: TGCGCCAGCAGCTTGGTGGAGACAGGGAACAATGAGCAGTTCTTC. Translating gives CASSLVETGNNEQFF.

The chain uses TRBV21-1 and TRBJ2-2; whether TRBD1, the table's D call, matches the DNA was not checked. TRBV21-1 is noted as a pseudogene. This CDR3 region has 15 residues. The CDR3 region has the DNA TGTGCCAGCAGCAAAGTTAAGGGGGACACCGGGGAGCTGTTTTTT. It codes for CASSKVKGDTGELFF.

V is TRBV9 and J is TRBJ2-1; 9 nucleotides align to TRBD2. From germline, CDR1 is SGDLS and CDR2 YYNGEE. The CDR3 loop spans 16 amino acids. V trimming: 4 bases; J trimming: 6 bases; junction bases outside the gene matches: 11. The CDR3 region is CASSPWSSGTFNEQFF. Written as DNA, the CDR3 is TGTGCCAGCAGCCCGTGGTCTAGCGGGACCTTCAATGAGCAGTTCTTC.

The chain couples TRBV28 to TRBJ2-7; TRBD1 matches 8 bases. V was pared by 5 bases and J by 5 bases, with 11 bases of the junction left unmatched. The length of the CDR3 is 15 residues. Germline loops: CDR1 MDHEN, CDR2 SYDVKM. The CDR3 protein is CASSVLDRGYDEQYF. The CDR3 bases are TGTGCCAGCAGTGTCCTTGACAGGGGTTACGACGAGCAGTACTTC. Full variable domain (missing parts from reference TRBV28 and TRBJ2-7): DVKVTQSSRYLVKRTGEKVFLECVQDMDHENMFWYRQDPGLGLRLIYFSYDVKMKEKGDIPEGYSVSREKKERFSLILESASTNQTSMYLCASSVLDRGYDEQYFGPGTRLTVT.

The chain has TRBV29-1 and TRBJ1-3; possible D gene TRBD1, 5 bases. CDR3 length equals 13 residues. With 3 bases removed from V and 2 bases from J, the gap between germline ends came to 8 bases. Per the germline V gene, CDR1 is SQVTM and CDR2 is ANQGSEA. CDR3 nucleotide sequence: TGCAGCGTTGAGGAGGGGACTGGAAACACCATATATTTT. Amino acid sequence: CSVEEGTGNTIYF.

In nucleotides, the CDR3 is TGTGCCAGCAGCTTACTAACTAGCGGGAGTTACGAGCAGTACTTC. Protein product: CASSLLTSGSYEQYF. This chain connects TRBV7-9 to TRBJ2-7; 11 nucleotides align to TRBD2. In germline, CDR1 is SEHNR, CDR2 FQNEAQ (reference sequence). CDR3 length: 15 amino acids. V lost 2 bases to trimming and J lost 4 bases; unmatched junction nucleotides: 4.

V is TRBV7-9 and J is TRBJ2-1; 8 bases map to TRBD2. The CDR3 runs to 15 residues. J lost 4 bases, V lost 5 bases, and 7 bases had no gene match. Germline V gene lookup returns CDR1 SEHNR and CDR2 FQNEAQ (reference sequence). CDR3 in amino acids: CASSLGIAGYNEQFF. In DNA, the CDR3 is TGTGCCAGCAGCCTGGGGATAGCGGGGTACAATGAGCAGTTCTTC.

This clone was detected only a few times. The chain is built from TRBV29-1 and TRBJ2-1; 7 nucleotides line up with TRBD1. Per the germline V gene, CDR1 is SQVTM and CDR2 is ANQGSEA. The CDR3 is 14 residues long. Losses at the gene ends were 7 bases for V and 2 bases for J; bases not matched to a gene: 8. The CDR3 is CSADATGTYNEQFF. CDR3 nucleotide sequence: TGCAGCGCCGACGCGACAGGGACCTACAATGAGCAGTTCTTC.

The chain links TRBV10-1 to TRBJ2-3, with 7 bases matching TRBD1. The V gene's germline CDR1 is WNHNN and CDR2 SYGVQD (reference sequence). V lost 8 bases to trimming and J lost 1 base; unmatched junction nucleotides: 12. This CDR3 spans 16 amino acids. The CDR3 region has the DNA TGCGCCAGCCCGGGCCTACCGGGACAGCGCACAGATACGCAGTATTTT. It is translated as CASPGLPGQRTDTQYF.

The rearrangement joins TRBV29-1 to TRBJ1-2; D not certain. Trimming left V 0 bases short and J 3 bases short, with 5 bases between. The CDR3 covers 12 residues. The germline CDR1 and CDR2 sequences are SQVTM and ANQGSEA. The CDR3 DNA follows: TGCAGCGTTGAAGACCTTTACTATGGCTACACCTTC. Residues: CSVEDLYYGYTF.

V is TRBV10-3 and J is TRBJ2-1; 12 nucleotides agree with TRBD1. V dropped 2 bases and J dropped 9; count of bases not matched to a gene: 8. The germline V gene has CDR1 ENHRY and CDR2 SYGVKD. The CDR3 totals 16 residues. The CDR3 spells CAISERTGQGAGEQFF. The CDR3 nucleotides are TGTGCCATCAGTGAGAGAACGGGACAGGGGGCGGGTGAGCAGTTCTTC.

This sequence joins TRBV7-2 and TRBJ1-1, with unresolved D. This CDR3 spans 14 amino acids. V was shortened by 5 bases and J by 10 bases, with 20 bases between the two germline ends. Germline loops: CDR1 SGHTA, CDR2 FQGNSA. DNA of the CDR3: TGTGCCAGCAGCCTACCCGGAGGTAGGTTCACAGCTTTCTTT. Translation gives CASSLPGGRFTAFF.